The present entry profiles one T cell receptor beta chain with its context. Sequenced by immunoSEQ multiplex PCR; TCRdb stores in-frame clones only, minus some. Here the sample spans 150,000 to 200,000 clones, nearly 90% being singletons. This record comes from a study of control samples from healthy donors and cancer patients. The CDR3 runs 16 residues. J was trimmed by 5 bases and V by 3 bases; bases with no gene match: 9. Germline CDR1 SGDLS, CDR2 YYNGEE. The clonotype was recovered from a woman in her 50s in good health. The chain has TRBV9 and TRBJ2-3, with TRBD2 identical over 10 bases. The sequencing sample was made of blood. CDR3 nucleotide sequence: TGTGCCAGCAGCGACCCAGCGGGAGGGCTCGGAGATACGCAGTATTTT. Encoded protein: CASSDPAGGLGDTQYF.